The T cell receptor beta chain described here comes from a study of blood T cell repertoires in COVID-19. Study background: Samples of COVID-19 (acute and convalescent) were obtained from the United States, Italy and Spain.

Germline V CDR1 and CDR2: MNHEY, SVGEGT. The CDR3 is 12 amino acids. V was cut by 2 bases and J by 8 bases, with 8 bases left in between. As processed by the authors: Quantification of nucleated cells was approximated via reference gene primer amplification. Profiled with immunoSEQ multiplex PCR; TCRdb holds only in-frame clones, not every one. That table is the source of V, J and clone size, and D and trimming were worked out from the DNA. The data contain about 330,000 clones, approximately 88% of them seen just once; the ten biggest clones take up approximately 4%. The sequencing sample was made of peripheral blood. This TCR was recovered from a woman between 45 and 65 years old with active or convalescent COVID-19. J is TRBJ2-3 and V is TRBV6-2 or TRBV6-3, with unresolved D. The DNA for the CDR3 is TGTGCCAGCAGTTACGCGAGATCTACGCAGTATTTT. This translates into CASSYARSTQYF.